The 16 T cell receptor beta chains below come from one sample, sequenced in a study of blood T cell repertoires in COVID-19. Clones were read by immunoSEQ multiplex PCR, and TCRdb kept only the in-frame ones, dropping some. This repertoire shows a few hundred thousand clones, about nine tenths found once; its top ten account for approximately 7.2%. Source material: PBMCs or T cells enriched from blood (not recorded which). Receptors originate from a man aged 25-40 years in a cohort exposed to, infected with or recovered from COVID-19 (not recorded which).

V is TRBV19 and J is TRBJ1-5; D is possibly TRBD1 (5 bases). The germline gives CDR1 LNHDA, CDR2 SQIVND (reference sequence). CDR3 size: 14 residues. The ends were cut back, 7 bases at V and 0 bases at J, with 10 bases in the middle. CDR3 DNA sequence: TGTGCCAGTACCCTAAGGGGTAGCAATCAGCCCCAGCATTTT. This codes for CASTLRGSNQPQHF.

The CDR3 protein is CASSSDRAVREAFF. Here the CDR3 DNA reads TGTGCCAGCAGCTCAGACAGGGCCGTCCGGGAAGCTTTCTTT. The chain joins TRBV13 to TRBJ1-1, with 7 nucleotides matching TRBD1. Losses at the gene ends were 4 bases for V and 8 bases for J; bases not matched to a gene: 10. The CDR3 runs to 14 residues. The germline V gene has CDR1 PRHDT and CDR2 FYEKMQ (reference sequence).

This chain connects TRBV4-2 to TRBJ1-4, with D unresolved. The germline CDR1 and CDR2 sequences are LGHNA and YNFKEQ. Trimming cost V 0 bases and J 3 bases, with 11 bases left between them. The CDR3 runs to 16 residues. The CDR3 DNA follows: TGTGCCAGCAGCCAAGATCGGTTCGATCCTAATGAAAAACTGTTTTTT. This codes for CASSQDRFDPNEKLFF.

There are many counts of this clone. This rearrangement joins TRBV7-9 to TRBJ2-1; TRBD2 agrees at 10 bases. The germline gives CDR1 SEHNR, CDR2 FQNEAQ (reference sequence). J gave up 7 bases and V 6 bases, and 6 bases lay outside the gene matches. There are 14 residues in the CDR3. The CDR3: CASRDLAGVNEQFF. CDR3 nucleotide sequence: TGTGCCAGCAGGGATCTAGCGGGAGTTAATGAGCAGTTCTTC.

V usage is TRBV4-3 and J usage is TRBJ2-1; possible D gene TRBD1, 5 bases. Trimming pared 1 base from V and 1 base from J, leaving 11 bases between. This CDR3 spans 16 amino acids. Germline V gene lookup returns CDR1 LGHNA and CDR2 YSLEER. The CDR3 here is CASSQGKGFSYNEQFF. CDR3 DNA: TGCGCCAGCAGCCAAGGGAAGGGGTTTTCCTACAATGAGCAGTTCTTC.

The chain couples TRBV19 to TRBJ1-3; 8 nucleotides agree with TRBD1. Losses at the gene ends were 3 bases for V and 2 bases for J; bases not matched to a gene: 15. This CDR3 region has 19 residues. The germline V gene encodes CDR1 LNHDA and CDR2 SQIVND (reference sequence). The CDR3 coding sequence is TGTGCCAGTAGTATGGGACAGGTCGCCACCGGTTCGGCTGGAAACACCATATATTTT. As protein: CASSMGQVATGSAGNTIYF.

The chain is built from TRBV7-9 and TRBJ2-7, with D perhaps TRBD2 (5 bases). Between the trimmed V and J ends, which lost 8 bases and 2 bases, there was a span of 13 bases. The CDR3 runs to 13 residues. Germline V gene sequence: CDR1 SEHNR, CDR2 FQNEAQ (reference sequence). The CDR3 sequence: CASGWSGTYEQYF. CDR3 sequence (DNA): TGTGCCAGCGGGTGGAGCGGAACCTACGAGCAGTACTTC.

The genes are TRBV5-4 and TRBJ2-6; TRBD2 is a possible D gene (5 bases). CDR1 and CDR2 from the germline V gene are SGHNT and YYREEE (reference sequence). V was clipped by 3 bases and J by 0 bases, with 16 bases between them. This CDR3 has 18 residues. The CDR3 nucleotides are TGTGCCAGCAGCTATAATGGACTGTTTCGCTCTGGGGCCAACGTCCTGACTTTC. Encoded protein: CASSYNGLFRSGANVLTF.

As to this clone: Other DNA variants within this sample encode the same CDR3. The gene calls are TRBV9 and TRBJ2-7; D is unclear. The length of the CDR3 is 14 residues. CDR1 SGDLS and CDR2 YYNGEE come from the germline V gene. Trimming removed 0 bases at V and 1 base at J, with 8 bases between. The CDR3 protein is CASSVGGESYEQYF. The CDR3 DNA follows: TGTGCCAGCAGCGTAGGAGGCGAATCCTACGAGCAGTACTTC.

The rearrangement joins TRBV12-3 or TRBV12-4 to TRBJ2-1; D might be TRBD1 (6 bases). CDR3 length: 13 amino acids. With 7 bases removed from V and 9 bases from J, the gap between germline ends came to 16 bases. In DNA form, the CDR3 reads TGTGCCAGCAACAACAGGGTATCAGGTGAGCAGTTCTTC. It yields the protein CASNNRVSGEQFF.

The sample holds a few counts of this clone. This sequence joins TRBV4-1 and TRBJ2-3; D unresolved. This CDR3 comprises 16 residues. V lost 0 bases and J lost 0, with 10 bases in between. Germline V gene sequence: CDR1 MGHRA, CDR2 YSYEKL. The CDR3 DNA is TGCGCCAGCAGCCAAGAAGACTTACTAAGCACAGATACGCAGTATTTT. Amino acids: CASSQEDLLSTDTQYF.

The V and J genes are TRBV5-8 and TRBJ1-2; 7 bases match TRBD1. This CDR3 spans 16 amino acids. Looked up from germline, CDR1 is SGHTS and CDR2 is YDEGEE. V dropped 6 bases and J dropped 8; count of bases not matched to a gene: 19. DNA of the CDR3: TGTGCCAGCATCCTCGCGCAGTACAGGGGCCATGGGGGCTACACCTTC. Its translation is CASILAQYRGHGGYTF.

The chain couples TRBV29-1 to TRBJ1-2, with TRBD1 as a possible D gene (5 bases). CDR3 size: 16 residues. Germline values: CDR1 SQVTM, CDR2 ANQGSEA. Trimming took off 3 bases at V and 0 bases at J, with 17 bases between the two ends. The CDR3 DNA reads TGCAGCGTTGATCATGCGGACACCAGTTCTAACTATGGCTACACCTTC. Protein sequence: CSVDHADTSSNYGYTF. Variable domain in full (rest from reference TRBV29-1 and TRBJ1-2): SAVISQKPSRDICQRGTSLTIQCQVDSQVTMMFWYRQQPGQSLTLIATANQGSEATYESGFVIDKFPISRPNLTFSTLTVSNMSPEDSSIYLCSVDHADTSSNYGYTFGSGTRLTVV.

V gene TRBV10-2 combines with J gene TRBJ2-1; possibly TRBD1 for D (6 bases). The CDR3 consists of 16 residues. Trimming took off 10 bases at V and 1 base at J, with 20 bases between the two ends. The V gene's germline CDR1 is WSHSY and CDR2 SAAADI. CDR3 DNA sequence: TGCGCCATCAGAAAGGGCCCAGGGGTGTCCTACAATGAGCAGTTCTTC. It is translated as CAIRKGPGVSYNEQFF.

This clone was seen just once. CDR3 sequence reads: CASSSPGLYEQYF. The CDR3 DNA sequence: TGTGCCAGCAGCTCTCCCGGTTTGTACGAGCAGTACTTC. V gene TRBV13 combines with J gene TRBJ2-7; D call uncertain. The length of the CDR3 is 13 residues. CDR1 and CDR2 (germline): PRHDT, FYEKMQ (reference sequence). Trimming removed 4 bases at V and 4 bases at J, with 11 bases between.

This rearrangement joins TRBV24-1 to TRBJ1-1; no reliable D call. Trimming left V 10 bases short and J 0 bases short, with 11 bases between. The CDR3 totals 13 residues. Germline V gene data show CDR1 as KGHDR and CDR2 as SFDVKD. Here the CDR3 DNA reads TGTGCCACTCAACGAAGCTTGAACACTGAAGCTTTCTTT. Translated, it gives CATQRSLNTEAFF.